This T cell receptor beta chain is from a study of beta chain features in type 1 diabetes. V lost 5 bases and J lost 6, with 17 bases in between. Germline assignment: CDR1 SGHVS and CDR2 FQNEAQ. The CDR3 loop spans 14 amino acids. This clone was observed a handful of times. Its antigen is unknown. Study-level findings and limits: TCRB CDR3s from Type 1 diabetes patients were moderately but significantly shorter in all four CD4+ subsets.

Every isolated RNA sample was fully reverse transcribed, so sequencing captured expressed TCRB transcripts. The repertoire was sequenced with immunoSEQ multiplex PCR; TCRdb's copy has only in-frame clones and lacks some. The table shows some 350,000 clones, with roughly a tenth occurring only once. The V call is TRBV7-8, the J call TRBJ2-7, with TRBD2 as a possible D gene (5 bases). This receptor was identified in a man aged 30-40 years with type 1 diabetes. Sequencing input: central memory CD4+ T cells from blood. The CDR3 sequence is CASSPSRGSAEQYF. CDR3 in DNA: TGTGCCAGCAGCCCTAGCCGGGGAAGCGCCGAGCAGTACTTC.